This TCR beta chain was recorded in a study of T-cell reconstitution after alpha-beta-depleted transplantation in children. V gave up 6 bases and J gave up 8 bases; unmatched junction bases: 12. The CDR3 contains 17 residues. CDR1 is SGHVS, CDR2 FQNEAQ, per germline. The library targeted TCRbeta and was prepared with unique molecular identifiers. TCRdb reanalysed the PCR reads using MiXCR and keeps one entry per CDR3 protein. The repertoire includes roughly 74,000 distinct CDR3 sequences, roughly 18% of them detected once, and 45% to 55% sits in the top ten. This clonotype was observed a few times. The sample here was PBMCs, mostly from graft donor cells, taken 360 days after TCRalphabeta/CD19-depleted stem cell transplant. The sequence derives from a male patient aged 2-10 years who had a stem cell transplant for acute lymphoblastic leukemia, so the T cells may come from the graft donor. The chain employs TRBV7-8 and TRBJ2-1; the match to TRBD2 covers 14 bases. CDR3 nucleotide sequence: TGTGCCAGCAGTCTGGCCGAGGGACTAGCGGGAGCCCATGAGCAGTTCTTC. Protein sequence: CASSLAEGLAGAHEQFF.